These T cell receptor beta chains were read from a single sample in a study of T cell repertoires in ileal Crohn's disease. The repertoire was sequenced with immunoSEQ multiplex PCR; TCRdb's copy has only in-frame clones and lacks some. The table lists some 9,200 clones, 70% to 80% of them singletons. The sample comprised ileal tissue. These receptor sequences come from an adult with Crohn's disease. Each CDR3 is given with its conserved first and last residue. A D gene is named only where the DNA matches it firmly. Size is omitted from some rows. Given values are once, few, many or a class for expanded clones.

TRBJ2-7 | TRBD2 | - | TRBV7-9 | TGTGCCAGCAGCTTAGCCACTAGCGTTCCTGTCTACGAGCAGTACTTC | CASSLATSVPVYEQYF
TRBJ2-3 | TRBD2 | - | TRBV11-2 | TGTGCCAGCAGCTTCCGCGGGAGGACAGATACGCAGTATTTT | CASSFRGRTDTQYF
TRBJ1-1 | TRBD1 | few | TRBV25-1 | TGTGCCACCGCCGGGACAGGGCTCACTGAAGCTTTCTTT | CATAGTGLTEAFF
TRBJ2-2 | TRBD1 | once | TRBV7-2 | TGTGCCAGCTTCCGGGACAGGGCTACGGGGGAGCTGTTTTTT | CASFRDRATGELFF
TRBJ1-1 | TRBD1 | - | TRBV5-1 | TGCGCCAGCAGCCGAGGACAGGTTAACACTGAAGCTTTCTTT | CASSRGQVNTEAFF
TRBJ2-7 | - | - | TRBV28 | TGTGCCAGCAGTTTCTCGTCCTACGAGCAGTACTTC | CASSFSSYEQYF
TRBJ1-1 | - | - | TRBV11-1 | TGTGCCAGCAGCTTATCCGGGGGGGAAGCTTTCTTT | CASSLSGGEAFF
TRBJ2-5 | TRBD1 | - | TRBV18 | TGTGCCAGCTCACCTAGGGACAGGGGCCTTCCCCGGGAGACCCAGTACTTC | CASSPRDRGLPRETQYF
TRBJ2-5 | - | - | TRBV23-1 | TGCGCCAGCAGTCGGGACAACCAAGAGACCCAGTACTTC | CASSRDNQETQYF
TRBJ2-1 | TRBD2 | - | TRBV5-1 | TGCGCCAGCAGCTCCAGTCCAGCGGGATTCTCCTACAATGAGCAGTTCTTC | CASSSSPAGFSYNEQFF
TRBJ1-4 | TRBD1 | - | TRBV5-4 | TGTGCCAGCAGCTCGACAGGGCTGGGTGAAAAACTGTTTTTT | CASSSTGLGEKLFF
TRBJ1-6 | TRBD1 | - | TRBV13 | TGTGCCAGCAGCCAAGGGACAGGGCATTCACCCCTCCACTTT | CASSQGTGHSPLHF
TRBJ2-3 | - | - | TRBV30 | TGTGCCTGGAGTCGTGGCACAGATACGCAGTATTTT | CAWSRGTDTQYF
TRBJ2-3 | TRBD2 | - | TRBV6-1 | TGTGCCAGTAAGCCGCCGGGGGGTGGCGGGATAACGCTTTTT | CASKPPGGGGITLF
TRBJ2-3 | - | - | TRBV29-1 | TGCAGCGCTGCTAGCGGCACAGATACGCAGTATTTT | CSAASGTDTQYF
TRBJ2-3 | - | once | TRBV5-4 | TGTGCCAGCAGTCTGATTAGCGGCACAGATACGCAGTATTTT | CASSLISGTDTQYF
TRBJ2-7 | - | - | TRBV5-4 | TGTGCCAGCAGCTTGGGGAGGGCTAGCGTCTACGAGCAGTACTTC | CASSLGRASVYEQYF
TRBJ1-5 | - | - | TRBV7-2 | TGTGCCAGCAGCTTACGTACAGGGAAGCCCCAGCATTTT | CASSLRTGKPQHF
TRBJ1-2 | - | - | TRBV29-1 | TGCAGCGTTGACCGGGAAGGCTACACCTTC | CSVDREGYTF
TRBJ2-3 | - | few | TRBV7-2 | TGTGCCAGCACTATTAGGGGAAAGCTACCACAGTATTTT | CASTIRGKLPQYF
TRBJ2-5 | TRBD1 | once | TRBV4-1 | TGCGCCAGCAGCCACCTAGGACAGGGTTGGTGGCAAGGGGAAGAGACCCAGTACTTC | CASSHLGQGWWQGEETQYF
TRBJ2-1 | TRBD2 | - | TRBV10-3 | TGTGCCATCGGGACTAGCGGGAGTTGGGAGCAGTTCTTC | CAIGTSGSWEQFF
TRBJ1-1 | - | - | TRBV6-1 | TGTGCCAGCACCCCCAGTGGGCAGGGAGGAGCTTTCTTT | CASTPSGQGGAFF
TRBJ2-1 | TRBD2 | - | TRBV27 | TGTGCCAGCAGTTTAGGGAGGGCAAATGAGCAGTTCTTC | CASSLGRANEQFF
TRBJ2-5 | - | once | TRBV6-4 | TGTGCCAGCAGTGAGCAGGGAGGCCTGGAGACCCAGTACTTC | CASSEQGGLETQYF
TRBJ2-5 | TRBD2 | - | TRBV9 | TGTGCCAGCAGCGACGGGACTAGCGGGGGGGCCGGGCAAGAGACCCAGTACTTC | CASSDGTSGGAGQETQYF
TRBJ1-2 | TRBD1 | - | TRBV19 | TGTGCCGGGGGGACAGAATACTATGGCTACACCTTC | CAGGTEYYGYTF
TRBJ2-5 | TRBD1 | - | TRBV29-1 | TGCAGCGTTCAACCAGGGGGCGAAGAGACCCAGTACTTC | CSVQPGGEETQYF
TRBJ2-7 | - | - | TRBV5-4 | TGTGCCAGCAGCGTACCCCAGGGGTCCCACGAGCAGTACTTC | CASSVPQGSHEQYF